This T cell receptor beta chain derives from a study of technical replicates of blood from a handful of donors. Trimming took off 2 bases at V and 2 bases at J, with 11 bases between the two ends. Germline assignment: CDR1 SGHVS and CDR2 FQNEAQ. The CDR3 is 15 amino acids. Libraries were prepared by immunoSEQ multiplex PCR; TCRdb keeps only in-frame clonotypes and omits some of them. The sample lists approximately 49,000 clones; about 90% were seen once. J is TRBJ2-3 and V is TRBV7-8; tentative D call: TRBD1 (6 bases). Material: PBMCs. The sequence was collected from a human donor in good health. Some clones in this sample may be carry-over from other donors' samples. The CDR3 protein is CASSLRAGATDTQYF. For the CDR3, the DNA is TGTGCCAGCAGCTTAAGAGCAGGGGCCACAGATACGCAGTATTTT.